The text below deals with one T cell receptor (beta chain). Its specificity is not known. This specimen comes from a study of blood T cells in healthy people across ages. Together with a sample-barcoded 5' primer, a J-beta primer mix was included in a second PCR lasting about 7 to 12 cycles. TCRdb used MiXCR to reprocess the 5' RACE reads, holding one entry per CDR3 protein. Among 950,000 to 1,200,000 distinct CDR3 sequences, about two fifths were seen once, and the ten largest hold 13%. Study-wide findings and caveats: Age advanced and TCR beta diversity per million T cells fell, roughly linearly.

CDR3 length equals 15 residues. Trimming pared 7 bases from V and 0 bases from J, leaving 12 bases between. This TCR derives from a man aged 18 to 30 in good health. The gene calls are TRBV12-3 or TRBV12-4 and TRBJ2-2, with a tentative D call TRBD1 (6 bases). Sequencing was carried out using blood. This CDR3 reads CASTVDRANTGELFF. CDR3 DNA sequence: TGTGCCAGCACCGTGGACAGAGCGAACACCGGGGAGCTGTTTTTT.